The clone carrying this TCR beta chain was counted a few times. V shed 6 bases and J shed 0 bases, with 11 bases lying between them. CDR1 is ENHRY, CDR2 SYGVKD, per germline. The CDR3 consists of 14 residues. TCRdb called the RT-PCR reads again in MiXCR, with one record for every CDR3 protein. This sample has about 110,000 distinct CDR3 sequences; over 30% occur once, and the top ten carry 27%. These data originate in a study of patients and donors after allogeneic stem cell transplantation. The sample comprised blood, either unsorted or a sorted T cell fraction (not recorded which). The J gene is TRBJ1-2, the V gene TRBV10-3; D remains ambiguous. The clonotype comes from a human donor who was either an allogeneic HSCT recipient or a stem cell or donor lymphocyte infusion donor (not recorded which). It is not recorded whose cells these are; they may come from a transplant donor. The CDR3 spells CAIRGSDTNYGYTF. DNA of the CDR3: TGTGCCATCAGGGGATCTGACACTAACTATGGCTACACCTTC.